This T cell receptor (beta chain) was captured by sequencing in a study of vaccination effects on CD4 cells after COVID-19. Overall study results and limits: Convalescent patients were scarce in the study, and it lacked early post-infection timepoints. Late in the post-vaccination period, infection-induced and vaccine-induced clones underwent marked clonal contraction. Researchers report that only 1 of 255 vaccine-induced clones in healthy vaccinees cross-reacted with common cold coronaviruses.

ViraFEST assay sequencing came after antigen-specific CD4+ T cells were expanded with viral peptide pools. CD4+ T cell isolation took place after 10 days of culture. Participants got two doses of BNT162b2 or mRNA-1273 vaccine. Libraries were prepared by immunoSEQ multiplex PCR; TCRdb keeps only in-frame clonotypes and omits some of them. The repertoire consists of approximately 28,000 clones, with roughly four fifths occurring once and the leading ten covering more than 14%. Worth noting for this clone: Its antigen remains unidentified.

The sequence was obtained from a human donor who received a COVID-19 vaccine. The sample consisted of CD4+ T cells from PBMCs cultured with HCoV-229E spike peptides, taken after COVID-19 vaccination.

The CDR3 is CASSFRDRAYEQYF. The CDR3 region has the DNA TGCGCCAGCAGCTTTAGGGACAGGGCCTACGAGCAGTACTTC. The gene calls are TRBV5-1 and TRBJ2-7; 9 bases are a match to TRBD1. The CDR3 loop spans 14 amino acids. The V and J ends lost 2 bases and 2 bases, in that order; junction bases with no gene match: 2. The V gene's germline CDR1 is SGHRS and CDR2 YFSETQ.